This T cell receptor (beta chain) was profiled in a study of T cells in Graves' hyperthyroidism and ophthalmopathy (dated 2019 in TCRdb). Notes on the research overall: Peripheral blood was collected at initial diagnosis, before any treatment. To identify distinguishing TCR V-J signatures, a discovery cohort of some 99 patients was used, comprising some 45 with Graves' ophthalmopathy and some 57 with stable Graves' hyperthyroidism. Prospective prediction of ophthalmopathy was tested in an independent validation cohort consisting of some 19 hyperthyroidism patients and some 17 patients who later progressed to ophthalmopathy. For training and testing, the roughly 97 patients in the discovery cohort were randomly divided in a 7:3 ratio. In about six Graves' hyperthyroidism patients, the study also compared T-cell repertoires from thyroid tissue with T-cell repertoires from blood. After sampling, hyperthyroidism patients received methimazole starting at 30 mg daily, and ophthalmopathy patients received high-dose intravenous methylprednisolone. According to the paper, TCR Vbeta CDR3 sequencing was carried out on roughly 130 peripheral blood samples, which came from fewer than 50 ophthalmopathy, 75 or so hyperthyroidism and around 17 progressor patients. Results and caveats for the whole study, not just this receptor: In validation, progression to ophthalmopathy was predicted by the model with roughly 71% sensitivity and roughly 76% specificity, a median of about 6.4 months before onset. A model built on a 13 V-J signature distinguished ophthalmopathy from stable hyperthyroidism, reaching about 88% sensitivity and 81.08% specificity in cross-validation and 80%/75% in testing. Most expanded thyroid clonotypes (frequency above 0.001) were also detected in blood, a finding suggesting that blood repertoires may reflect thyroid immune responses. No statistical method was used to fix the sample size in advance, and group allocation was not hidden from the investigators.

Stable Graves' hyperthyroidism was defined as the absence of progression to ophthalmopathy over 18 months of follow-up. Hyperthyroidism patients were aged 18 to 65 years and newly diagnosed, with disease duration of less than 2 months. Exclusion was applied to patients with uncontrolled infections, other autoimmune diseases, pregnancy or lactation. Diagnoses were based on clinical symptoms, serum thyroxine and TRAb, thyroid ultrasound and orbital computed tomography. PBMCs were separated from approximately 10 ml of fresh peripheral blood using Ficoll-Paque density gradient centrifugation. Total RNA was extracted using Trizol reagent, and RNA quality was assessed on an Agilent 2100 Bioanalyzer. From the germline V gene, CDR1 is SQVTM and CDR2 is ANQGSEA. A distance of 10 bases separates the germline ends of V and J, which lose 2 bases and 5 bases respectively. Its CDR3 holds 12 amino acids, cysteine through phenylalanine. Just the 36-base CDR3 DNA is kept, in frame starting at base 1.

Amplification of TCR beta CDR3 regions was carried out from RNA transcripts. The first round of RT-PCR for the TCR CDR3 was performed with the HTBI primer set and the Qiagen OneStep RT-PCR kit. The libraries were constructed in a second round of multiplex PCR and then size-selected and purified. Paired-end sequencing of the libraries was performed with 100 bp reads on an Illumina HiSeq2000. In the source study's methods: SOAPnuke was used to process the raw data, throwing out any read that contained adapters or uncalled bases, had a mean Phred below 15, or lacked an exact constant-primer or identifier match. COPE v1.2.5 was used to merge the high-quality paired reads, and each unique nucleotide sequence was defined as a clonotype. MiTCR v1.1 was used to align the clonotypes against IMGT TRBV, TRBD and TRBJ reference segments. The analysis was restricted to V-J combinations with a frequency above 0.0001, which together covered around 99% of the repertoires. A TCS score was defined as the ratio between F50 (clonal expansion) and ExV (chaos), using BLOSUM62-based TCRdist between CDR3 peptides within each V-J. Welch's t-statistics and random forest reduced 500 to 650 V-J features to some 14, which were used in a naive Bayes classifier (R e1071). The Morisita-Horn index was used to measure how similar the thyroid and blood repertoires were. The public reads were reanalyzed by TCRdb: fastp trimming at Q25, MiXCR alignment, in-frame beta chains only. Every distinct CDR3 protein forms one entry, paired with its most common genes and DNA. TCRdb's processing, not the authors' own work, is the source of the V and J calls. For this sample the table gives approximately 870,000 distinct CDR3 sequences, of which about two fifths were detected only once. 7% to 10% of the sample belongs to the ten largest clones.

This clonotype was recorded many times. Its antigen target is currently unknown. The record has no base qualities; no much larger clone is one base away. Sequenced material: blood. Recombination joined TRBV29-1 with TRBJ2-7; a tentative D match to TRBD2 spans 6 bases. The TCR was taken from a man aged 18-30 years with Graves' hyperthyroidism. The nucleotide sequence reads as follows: TGCAGCGTTGAAACGTGGAGGGACGAGCAGTACTTC. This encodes CSVETWRDEQYF.